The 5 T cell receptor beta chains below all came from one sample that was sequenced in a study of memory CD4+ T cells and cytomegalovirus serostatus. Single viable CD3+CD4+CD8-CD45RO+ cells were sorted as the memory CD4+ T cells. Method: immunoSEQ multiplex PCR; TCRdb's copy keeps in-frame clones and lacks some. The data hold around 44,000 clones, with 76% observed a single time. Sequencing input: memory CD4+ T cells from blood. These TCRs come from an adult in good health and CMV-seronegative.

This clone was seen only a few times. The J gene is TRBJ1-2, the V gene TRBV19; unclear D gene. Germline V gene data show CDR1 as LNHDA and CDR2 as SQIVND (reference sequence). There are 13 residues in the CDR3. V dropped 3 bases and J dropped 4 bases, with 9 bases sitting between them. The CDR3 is CASSITQVYGYTF. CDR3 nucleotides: TGTGCCAGTAGTATCACCCAGGTCTATGGCTACACCTTC. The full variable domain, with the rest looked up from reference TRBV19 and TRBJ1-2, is DGGITQSPKYLFRKEGQNVTLSCEQNLNHDAMYWYRQDPGQGLRLIYYSQIVNDFQKGDIAEGYSVSREKKESFPLTVTSAQKNPTAFYLCASSITQVYGYTFGSGTRLTVV.

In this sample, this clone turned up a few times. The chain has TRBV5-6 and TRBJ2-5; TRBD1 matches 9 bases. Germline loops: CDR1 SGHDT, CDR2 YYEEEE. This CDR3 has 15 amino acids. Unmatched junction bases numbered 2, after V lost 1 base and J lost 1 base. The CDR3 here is CASSLNRGPQETQYF. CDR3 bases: TGTGCCAGCAGCTTGAACAGGGGGCCCCAAGAGACCCAGTACTTC.

This CDR3 reads CASSLEYAGRGGETQYF. As DNA, the CDR3 is TGTGCCAGCAGCTTAGAGTATGCGGGCCGGGGTGGAGAGACCCAGTACTTC. The chain is built from TRBV7-6 and TRBJ2-5, with D possibly being TRBD2 (5 bases). Deletions cut 1 base from V and 4 bases from J, with 19 bases between. This CDR3 is 17 amino acids long. Germline CDR1 and CDR2: SGHVS and FNYEAQ.

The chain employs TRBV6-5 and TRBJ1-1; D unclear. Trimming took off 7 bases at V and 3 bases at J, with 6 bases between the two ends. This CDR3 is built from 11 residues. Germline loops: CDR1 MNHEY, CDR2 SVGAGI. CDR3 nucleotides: TGTGCCAGCACGGCGGACACTGAAGCTTTCTTT. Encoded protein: CASTADTEAFF.

CDR3 in amino acids: CASMGQGMNGELFF. The CDR3 DNA is TGTGCCAGCATGGGACAGGGGATGAACGGGGAGCTGTTTTTT. The chain recombines TRBV25-1 with TRBJ2-2; TRBD1 matches at 10 bases. The CDR3 runs to 14 residues. Germline CDR1 reads MGHDK; CDR2 reads SYGVNS. V was pared by 7 bases and J by 7 bases, with 6 bases of the junction left unmatched.